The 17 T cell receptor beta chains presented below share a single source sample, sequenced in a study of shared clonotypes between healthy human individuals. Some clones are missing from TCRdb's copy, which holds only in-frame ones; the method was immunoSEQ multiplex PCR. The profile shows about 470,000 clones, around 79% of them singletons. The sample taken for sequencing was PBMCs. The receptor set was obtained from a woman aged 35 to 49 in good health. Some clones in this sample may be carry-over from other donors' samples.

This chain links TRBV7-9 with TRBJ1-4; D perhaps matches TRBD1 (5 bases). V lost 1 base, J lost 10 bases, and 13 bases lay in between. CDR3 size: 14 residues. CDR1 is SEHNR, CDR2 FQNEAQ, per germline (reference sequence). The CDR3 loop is CASSLGTSGGKLFF. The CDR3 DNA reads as TGTGCCAGCAGCTTAGGGACAAGTGGAGGAAAACTGTTTTTT. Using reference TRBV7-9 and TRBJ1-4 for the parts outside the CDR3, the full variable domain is DTGVSQNPRHKITKRGQNVTFRCDPISEHNRLYWYRQTLGQGPEFLTYFQNEAQLEKSRLLSDRFSAERPKGSFSTLEIQRTEQGDSAMYLCASSLGTSGGKLFFGSGTQLSVL.

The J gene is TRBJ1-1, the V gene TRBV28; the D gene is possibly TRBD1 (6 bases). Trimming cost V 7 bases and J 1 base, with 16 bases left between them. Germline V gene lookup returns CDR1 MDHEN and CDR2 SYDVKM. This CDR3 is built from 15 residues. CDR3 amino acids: CASMFGGRANTEAFF. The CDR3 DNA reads TGTGCCAGCATGTTTGGGGGCAGGGCGAACACTGAAGCTTTCTTT.

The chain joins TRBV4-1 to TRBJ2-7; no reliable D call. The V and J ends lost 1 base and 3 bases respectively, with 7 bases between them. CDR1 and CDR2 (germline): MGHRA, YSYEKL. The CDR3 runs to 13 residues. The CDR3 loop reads CASSQAQLYEQYF. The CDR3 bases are TGCGCCAGCAGCCAAGCGCAGCTCTACGAGCAGTACTTC.

The DNA of the CDR3 is TGTGCCAGCAGCACTACTAGCGGGAGGGCCCACGAGCAGTACTTC. This encodes CASSTTSGRAHEQYF. This rearrangement joins TRBV7-9 to TRBJ2-7, with 13 bases identical to TRBD2. The length of the CDR3 is 15 residues. Germline V gene data show CDR1 as SEHNR and CDR2 as FQNEAQ (reference sequence). V gave up 5 bases and J gave up 5 bases; unmatched junction bases: 6.

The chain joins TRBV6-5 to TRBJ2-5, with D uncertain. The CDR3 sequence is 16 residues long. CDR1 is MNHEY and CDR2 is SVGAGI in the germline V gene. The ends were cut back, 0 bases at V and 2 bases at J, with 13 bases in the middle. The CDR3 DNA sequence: TGTGCCAGCAGTTACTCCCCATCCTCATATCAAGAGACCCAGTACTTC. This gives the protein CASSYSPSSYQETQYF.

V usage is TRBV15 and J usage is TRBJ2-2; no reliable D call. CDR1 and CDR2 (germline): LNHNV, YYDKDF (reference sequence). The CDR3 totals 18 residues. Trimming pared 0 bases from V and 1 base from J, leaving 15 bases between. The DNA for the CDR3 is TGTGCCACCAGCAGAGATACATGGGCCAGGCTGAACACCGGGGAGCTGTTTTTT. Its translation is CATSRDTWARLNTGELFF. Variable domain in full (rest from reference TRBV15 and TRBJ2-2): DAMVIQNPRYQVTQFGKPVTLSCSQTLNHNVMYWYQQKSSQAPKLLFHYYDKDFNNEADTPDNFQSRRPNTSFCFLDIRSPGLGDTAMYLCATSRDTWARLNTGELFFGEGSRLTVL.

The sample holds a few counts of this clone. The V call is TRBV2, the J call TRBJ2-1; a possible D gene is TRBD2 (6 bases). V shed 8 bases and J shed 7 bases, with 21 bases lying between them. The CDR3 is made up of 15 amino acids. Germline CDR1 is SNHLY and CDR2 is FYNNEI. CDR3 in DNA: TGTGCCAGCCAAAAGGGAACTAGCCTGGGGAATGAGCAGTTCTTC. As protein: CASQKGTSLGNEQFF.

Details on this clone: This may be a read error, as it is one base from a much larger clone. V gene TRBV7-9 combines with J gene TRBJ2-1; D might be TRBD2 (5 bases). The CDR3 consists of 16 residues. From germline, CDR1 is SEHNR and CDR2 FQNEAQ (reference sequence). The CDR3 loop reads CASSSENSRAYNGQFF. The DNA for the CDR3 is TGTGCCAGCAGCTCCGAAAACTCGCGGGCATACAATGGGCAGTTCTTC.

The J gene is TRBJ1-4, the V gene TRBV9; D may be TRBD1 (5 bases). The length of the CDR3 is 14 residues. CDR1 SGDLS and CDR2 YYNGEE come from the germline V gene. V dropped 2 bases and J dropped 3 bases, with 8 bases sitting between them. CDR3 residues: CASSVGGANEKLFF. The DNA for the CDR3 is TGTGCCAGCAGCGTCGGGGGAGCTAATGAAAAACTGTTTTTT.

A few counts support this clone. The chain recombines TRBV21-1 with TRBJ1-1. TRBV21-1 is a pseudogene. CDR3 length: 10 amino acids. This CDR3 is CASSKLPSFF. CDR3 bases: TGTGCCAGCAGCAAGCTACCCTCTTTCTTT.

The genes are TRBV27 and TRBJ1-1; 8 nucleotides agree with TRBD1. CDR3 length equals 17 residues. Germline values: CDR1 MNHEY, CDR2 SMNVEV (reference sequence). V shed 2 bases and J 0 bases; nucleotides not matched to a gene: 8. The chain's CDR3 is CASSLGQGANMNTEAFF. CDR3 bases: TGTGCCAGCAGTTTAGGGCAGGGGGCGAACATGAACACTGAAGCTTTCTTT.

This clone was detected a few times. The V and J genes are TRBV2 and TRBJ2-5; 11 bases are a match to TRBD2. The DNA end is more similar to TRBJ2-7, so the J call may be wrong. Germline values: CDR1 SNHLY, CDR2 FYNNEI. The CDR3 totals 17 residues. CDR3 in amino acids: CASMGAGTSGRGYEQYF. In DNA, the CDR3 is TGTGCCAGCATGGGGGCCGGGACTAGCGGCCGGGGCTACGAGCAGTACTTC.

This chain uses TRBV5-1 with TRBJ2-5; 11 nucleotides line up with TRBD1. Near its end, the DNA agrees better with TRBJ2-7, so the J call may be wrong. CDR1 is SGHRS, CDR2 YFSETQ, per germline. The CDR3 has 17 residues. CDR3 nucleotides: TGCGCCAGCAGCTTCACGGATTCAGGACAGGGGGCGAGCGAGCAGTACTTC. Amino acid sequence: CASSFTDSGQGASEQYF.

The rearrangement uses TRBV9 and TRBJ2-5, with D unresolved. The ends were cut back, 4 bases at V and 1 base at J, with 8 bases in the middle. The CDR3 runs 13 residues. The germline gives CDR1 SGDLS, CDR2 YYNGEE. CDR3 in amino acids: CASSSYSQETQYF. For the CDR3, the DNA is TGTGCCAGCAGCTCTTATTCCCAAGAGACCCAGTACTTC.

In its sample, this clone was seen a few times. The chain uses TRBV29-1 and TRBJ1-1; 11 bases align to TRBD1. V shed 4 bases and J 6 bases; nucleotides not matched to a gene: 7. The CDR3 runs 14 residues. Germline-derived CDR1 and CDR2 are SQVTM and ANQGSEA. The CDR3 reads CSVADRGRVAEAFF. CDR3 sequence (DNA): TGCAGCGTTGCGGACAGGGGGCGAGTGGCTGAAGCTTTCTTT.

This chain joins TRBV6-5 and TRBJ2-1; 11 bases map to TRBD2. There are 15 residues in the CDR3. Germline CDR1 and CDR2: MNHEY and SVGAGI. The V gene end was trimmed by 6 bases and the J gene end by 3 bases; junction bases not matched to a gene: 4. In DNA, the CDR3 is TGTGCCAGCAGCCCCGGACTAGCGGGCTACAATGAGCAGTTCTTC. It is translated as CASSPGLAGYNEQFF.

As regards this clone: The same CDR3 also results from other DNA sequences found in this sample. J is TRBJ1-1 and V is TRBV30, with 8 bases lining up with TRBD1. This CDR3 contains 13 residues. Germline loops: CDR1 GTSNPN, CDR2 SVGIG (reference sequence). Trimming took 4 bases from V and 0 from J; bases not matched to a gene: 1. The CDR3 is CAWNRGVNTEAFF. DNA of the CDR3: TGTGCCTGGAACAGGGGGGTGAACACTGAAGCTTTCTTT.